Listed below are T cell receptor beta chains from one sample, sequenced in a study of T cells in Graves' hyperthyroidism and ophthalmopathy. TCRdb re-derived calls from the multiplex PCR reads in MiXCR, one entry per CDR3 protein. The table lists almost 600,000 distinct CDR3 sequences, 40% to 55% of them singletons. The sequenced material came from peripheral blood or thyroid tissue (not recorded which). Receptor source: a woman between 18 and 30 years old with Graves' hyperthyroidism. CDR3s include the opening cysteine and the closing phenylalanine or tryptophan. D genes are given only for firm matches. Clone size is given for some rows only: seen once, a few or many times, or a class if the clone is expanded.

V gene: TRBV29-1
clone size: many
D gene: TRBD1
J gene: TRBJ2-6
CDR3 DNA: TGCAGCGTGCTCCCGGGACAGGGCTCTGGGGCCAACGTCCTGACTTTC
CDR3 protein: CSVLPGQGSGANVLTF

V gene: TRBV12-3/TRBV12-4
clone size: many
D gene: NA
J gene: TRBJ1-2
CDR3 DNA: TGTGCCAGCAGTTTAGCGATTGTCCCAGGCAGGAAAAACTATGGCTACACCTTC
CDR3 protein: CASSLAIVPGRKNYGYTF

V gene: TRBV9
clone size: NA
D gene: NA
J gene: TRBJ2-1
CDR3 DNA: TGTGCCAGCAGCGTCGGACTAGGGGGGCCCAATGAGCAGTTCTTC
CDR3 protein: CASSVGLGGPNEQFF

V gene: TRBV7-2
clone size: few
D gene: NA
J gene: TRBJ2-7
CDR3 DNA: TGTGCCAGCAGCTTAAAACGCGAATCCTACGAGCAGTACTTC
CDR3 protein: CASSLKRESYEQYF

V gene: TRBV6-6
clone size: once
D gene: TRBD1
J gene: TRBJ1-2
CDR3 DNA: TGTGCCAGCAGTTACTTACTACGTAAGCGGGAGGGGGCAAGATCGGAAGGCTACACCTTC
CDR3 protein: CASSYLLRKREGARSEGYTF

V gene: TRBV20-1
clone size: once
D gene: TRBD2
J gene: TRBJ2-7
CDR3 DNA: TGCAGCACCAACCCGGGACTAGGACACGAGCAGTACTTC
CDR3 protein: CSTNPGLGHEQYF

V gene: TRBV4-1
clone size: few
D gene: NA
J gene: TRBJ1-1
CDR3 DNA: TGTGCCAGCAGCCAAGATCAAAATAGGCCAATGTGGGCTTTCTTT
CDR3 protein: CASSQDQNRPMWAFF

V gene: TRBV2
clone size: NA
D gene: NA
J gene: TRBJ2-3
CDR3 DNA: TGTGCCAGCAGTGAGATAACCTACCCCGATACGCAGTATTTT
CDR3 protein: CASSEITYPDTQYF

V gene: TRBV12-3/TRBV12-4
clone size: many
D gene: NA
J gene: TRBJ1-3
CDR3 DNA: TGTGCCAGCAGTTTACTGGGGGCTGGAAACACCATATATTTT
CDR3 protein: CASSLLGAGNTIYF

V gene: TRBV29-1
clone size: NA
D gene: NA
J gene: TRBJ1-1
CDR3 DNA: TGCAGCCTCGAAGGGGACACTGAAGCTTTCTTT
CDR3 protein: CSLEGDTEAFF

V gene: TRBV20-1
clone size: NA
D gene: TRBD1
J gene: TRBJ1-1
CDR3 DNA: TGCAGTGCTAGGGCAACAGGGGGCACTGAAGCTTTCTTT
CDR3 protein: CSARATGGTEAFF

V gene: TRBV15
clone size: NA
D gene: NA
J gene: TRBJ2-1
CDR3 DNA: TGTGCCACCAGCAGAGACAGGAGTAGCATCTACAATGAGCAGTTCTTC
CDR3 protein: CATSRDRSSIYNEQFF

V gene: TRBV7-2
clone size: many
D gene: TRBD1
J gene: TRBJ2-5
CDR3 DNA: TGTGCCAGCAGCTTAGGCTTGGACAGGGAACAGACCCAGTACTTC
CDR3 protein: CASSLGLDREQTQYF

V gene: TRBV29-1
clone size: NA
D gene: TRBD1
J gene: TRBJ2-7
CDR3 DNA: TGCAGCGTTGAGGTACAGGGGAATCGGCTAACCTACGAGCAGTACTTC
CDR3 protein: CSVEVQGNRLTYEQYF

V gene: TRBV30
clone size: NA
D gene: TRBD2
J gene: TRBJ2-5
CDR3 DNA: TGTGCCTGGACGCACAGCGGGAAGACCCAGTACTTC
CDR3 protein: CAWTHSGKTQYF

V gene: TRBV7-9
clone size: few
D gene: TRBD1
J gene: TRBJ1-2
CDR3 DNA: TGTGCCAGCGGTTCGGCGGGACAGTCGGGCTACACCTTC
CDR3 protein: CASGSAGQSGYTF

V gene: TRBV3-1
clone size: NA
D gene: TRBD2
J gene: TRBJ2-3
CDR3 DNA: TGTGCCAGCAGCCGACTAGCGGGATGGAGGTATTTT
CDR3 protein: CASSRLAGWRYF

V gene: TRBV20-1
clone size: NA
D gene: TRBD1
J gene: TRBJ1-5
CDR3 DNA: TGCAGTGCTAGGTCGAGACAGGGCGCCAATCAGCCCCAGCATTTT
CDR3 protein: CSARSRQGANQPQHF

V gene: TRBV20-1
clone size: many
D gene: TRBD2
J gene: TRBJ2-5
CDR3 DNA: TGCAGTGCTAGAGATTTTAGGGCCGCTAGCGGGAGGGGGCAAGAGACCCAGTACTTC
CDR3 protein: CSARDFRAASGRGQETQYF

V gene: TRBV27
clone size: NA
D gene: NA
J gene: TRBJ1-1
CDR3 DNA: TGTGCCAGCAGAGCGTGGGGCAACAGGGCAAACACTGAAGCTTTCTTT
CDR3 protein: CASRAWGNRANTEAFF

V gene: TRBV5-1
clone size: many
D gene: NA
J gene: TRBJ2-7
CDR3 DNA: TGCGCCAGCCGCCCCGGGGACACAACCTACGAGCAGTACTTC
CDR3 protein: CASRPGDTTYEQYF

V gene: TRBV29-1
clone size: NA
D gene: NA
J gene: TRBJ1-2
CDR3 DNA: TGCAGCTTGGAGTCCGGGACCGACAGGGGCTACACCTTC
CDR3 protein: CSLESGTDRGYTF

V gene: TRBV7-9
clone size: NA
D gene: TRBD2
J gene: TRBJ2-6
CDR3 DNA: TGTGCCAGCCGAAGACTAGCGGGAGGTGGGGCCAACGTCCTGACTTTC
CDR3 protein: CASRRLAGGGANVLTF

V gene: TRBV20-1
clone size: many
D gene: TRBD2
J gene: TRBJ2-2
CDR3 DNA: TGCAGTGCTAGACATAGCGGGAGCGGTACCGGGGAGCTGTTTTTT
CDR3 protein: CSARHSGSGTGELFF

V gene: TRBV7-6
clone size: NA
D gene: NA
J gene: TRBJ2-7
CDR3 DNA: TGTGCCAGCAGCGCCCGGGACAACGCATACGAGCAGTACTTC
CDR3 protein: CASSARDNAYEQYF

V gene: TRBV24-1
clone size: NA
D gene: NA
J gene: TRBJ2-6
CDR3 DNA: TGTGCCACCGGGTTGGGGGCCAACGTCCTGACTTTC
CDR3 protein: CATGLGANVLTF

V gene: TRBV6-6
clone size: NA
D gene: NA
J gene: TRBJ1-1
CDR3 DNA: TGTGCCAGCAGTAGGGACACTGAAGCTCTCTTT
CDR3 protein: CASSRDTEALF

V gene: TRBV29-1
clone size: NA
D gene: NA
J gene: TRBJ2-7
CDR3 DNA: TGCAGCGCCCAAAGGGGTAGTAGGGAGCGGTACTTC
CDR3 protein: CSAQRGSRERYF

V gene: TRBV7-9
clone size: NA
D gene: TRBD2
J gene: TRBJ2-2
CDR3 DNA: TGTGCCAGCAGCTTAGGGGAGGGAACTGGGGAGCTGTTTTTT
CDR3 protein: CASSLGEGTGELFF

V gene: TRBV7-3
clone size: many
D gene: NA
J gene: TRBJ1-5
CDR3 DNA: TGTGCCAGCAGCTTGTCTGAGGGTCAGCCCCAGCATTTT
CDR3 protein: CASSLSEGQPQHF

V gene: TRBV7-6
clone size: NA
D gene: TRBD1
J gene: TRBJ1-4
CDR3 DNA: TGTGCCAGCAGTACGGGACAGGGGGCGAAGGAAAAACTGTTTTTT
CDR3 protein: CASSTGQGAKEKLFF

V gene: TRBV5-1
clone size: many
D gene: NA
J gene: TRBJ2-2
CDR3 DNA: TGCGCCAGCAGCTTGGTGGTGAACACCGGGGAGCTGTTTTTT
CDR3 protein: CASSLVVNTGELFF

V gene: TRBV14
clone size: NA
D gene: NA
J gene: TRBJ2-7
CDR3 DNA: TGTGCCAGCTCGGGGACCCACAGCTCCTACGAGCAGTACTTC
CDR3 protein: CASSGTHSSYEQYF

V gene: TRBV12-3/TRBV12-4
clone size: NA
D gene: NA
J gene: TRBJ2-5
CDR3 DNA: TGTGCCAGCAGGCACAGAGGACAGGAGACCCAGTACTTC
CDR3 protein: CASRHRGQETQYF

V gene: TRBV12-3/TRBV12-4
clone size: many
D gene: NA
J gene: TRBJ1-4
CDR3 DNA: TGTGCCAGCAGTTCGACGACCTCACTAGGGAGGATAAATGAAAAACTGTTTTTT
CDR3 protein: CASSSTTSLGRINEKLFF

V gene: TRBV27
clone size: NA
D gene: NA
J gene: TRBJ2-5
CDR3 DNA: TGTGCCAGCAGTTTGAAGGTCCGGGAGACCCAGTACTTC
CDR3 protein: CASSLKVRETQYF

V gene: TRBV29-1
clone size: NA
D gene: NA
J gene: TRBJ1-1
CDR3 DNA: TGCAGCTTAACGGGGGGGAACACTGAAGCTTTCTTT
CDR3 protein: CSLTGGNTEAFF

V gene: TRBV20-1
clone size: once
D gene: NA
J gene: TRBJ2-7
CDR3 DNA: TGCAGTGCTAGCCCGGGAGTTTCCGAGCAGTACTTC
CDR3 protein: CSASPGVSEQYF

V gene: TRBV29-1
clone size: few
D gene: TRBD1
J gene: TRBJ1-2
CDR3 DNA: TGCAGCTTATCGGGACAGAACTATGGCTACACCTTC
CDR3 protein: CSLSGQNYGYTF

V gene: TRBV24-1
clone size: few
D gene: NA
J gene: TRBJ2-3
CDR3 DNA: TGTGCCACCAGTCGGACCCGAGCAGATGGCACAGATACGCAGTATTTT
CDR3 protein: CATSRTRADGTDTQYF

V gene: TRBV24-1
clone size: NA
D gene: TRBD2
J gene: TRBJ2-5
CDR3 DNA: TGTGCCACCAGTGATCCTCCGGGACTAGCGGGAGCGGTTGAGACCCAGTACTTC
CDR3 protein: CATSDPPGLAGAVETQYF

V gene: TRBV4-2
clone size: many
D gene: NA
J gene: TRBJ1-2
CDR3 DNA: TGTGCCAGCAGCCAAGCCGTTCGGGACACCGATCTGGGCTACACCTTC
CDR3 protein: CASSQAVRDTDLGYTF